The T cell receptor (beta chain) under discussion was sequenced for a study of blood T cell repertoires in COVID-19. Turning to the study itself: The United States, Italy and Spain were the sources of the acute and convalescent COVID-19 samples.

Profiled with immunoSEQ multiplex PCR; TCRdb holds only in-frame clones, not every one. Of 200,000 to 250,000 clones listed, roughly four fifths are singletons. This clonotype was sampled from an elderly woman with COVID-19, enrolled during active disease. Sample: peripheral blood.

CDR3 sequence reads: CAWRPTGGGYGYTF. CDR3 coding DNA: TGTGCCTGGAGGCCGACAGGGGGCGGCTATGGCTACACCTTC. The V call is TRBV30, the J call TRBJ1-2, with TRBD1 identical over 10 bases. Trimming cost V 3 bases and J 4 bases; bases outside gene matches: 5. Germline V gene sequence: CDR1 GTSNPN, CDR2 SVGIG (reference sequence). The CDR3 totals 14 residues.